This T cell receptor (beta chain) is from a study of blood T cell repertoires in COVID-19. Clones were read by immunoSEQ multiplex PCR, and TCRdb kept only the in-frame ones, dropping some. The data show 180,000 or so clones, 80% to 90% seen once. The receptor comes from a man between 50 and 59 years old who had recovered from COVID-19. Sequencing used PBMCs or T cells enriched from blood (not recorded which).

CDR3 coding DNA: TGTGCCAGCACCCTTAACCGGGGAAACACCATATATTTT. Encoded protein: CASTLNRGNTIYF. V and J are TRBV7-6 and TRBJ1-3; D remains unclear. The CDR3 sequence is 13 residues long. Germline V gives CDR1 SGHVS, CDR2 FNYEAQ. Trimming left V 7 bases short and J 4 bases short, with 11 bases between.